These 9 T cell receptor beta chains share one sample of origin, sequenced in a study of blood T cell repertoires in COVID-19. Data came from immunoSEQ multiplex PCR; TCRdb stores just in-frame clones and leaves some out. The table has 190,000 or so clones, approximately 90% seen once. Sequenced input: peripheral blood. These TCRs come from a man aged 60-69 years who had recovered from COVID-19.

The chain couples TRBV18 to TRBJ1-4, with 7 bases lining up with TRBD1. CDR1 and CDR2 from the germline V gene are KGHSH and LQKENI. CDR3 length: 15 residues. The trim removed 3 bases at V and 4 bases at J, leaving 5 bases unmatched. DNA for the CDR3: TGTGCCAGCTCACCTCCGGGACAGTATAATGAAAAACTGTTTTTT. As protein: CASSPPGQYNEKLFF.

This chain joins TRBV5-5 and TRBJ2-6; D perhaps matches TRBD2 (6 bases). The CDR3 extends over 17 amino acids. Per the germline V gene, CDR1 is SGHKS and CDR2 is YYEKEE (reference sequence). Trimming stripped 4 bases from V and 4 bases from J, with 18 bases between. The CDR3 coding sequence is TGTGCCAGCAGCCTGTACACTGGACTAAACGGGGCCAACGTCCTGACTTTC. Translated, it gives CASSLYTGLNGANVLTF.

The V call is TRBV29-1, the J call TRBJ2-1; TRBD1 might be the D (5 bases). Germline V CDR1 and CDR2: SQVTM, ANQGSEA. Trimming left V 6 bases short and J 2 bases short, with 14 bases between. This CDR3 is built from 14 residues. CDR3 in DNA: TGCAGCGTCGGGCAGGGCTTAGCCTACAATGAGCAGTTCTTC. Protein sequence: CSVGQGLAYNEQFF.

The chain employs TRBV6-2 or TRBV6-3 and TRBJ2-5; 10 bases align to TRBD2. The CDR3 extends over 16 amino acids. Germline V gives CDR1 MNHEY, CDR2 SVGEGT. The V gene end was trimmed by 2 bases and the J gene end by 2 bases; junction bases not matched to a gene: 5. CDR3 in DNA: TGTGCCAGCAGTTACGGGGAGCGGGGGGGTCAAGAGACCCAGTACTTC. Amino acids: CASSYGERGGQETQYF.

V is TRBV4-2 and J is TRBJ2-7, with D perhaps matching TRBD2 (6 bases). The V gene's germline CDR1 is LGHNA and CDR2 YNFKEQ. V lost 0 bases and J lost 2, with 14 bases in between. The CDR3 loop spans 16 amino acids. CDR3 nucleotides: TGTGCCAGCAGCCAAGAGGGGGGATTAGGGGCCTACGAGCAGTACTTC. This sequence encodes CASSQEGGLGAYEQYF.

V usage is TRBV30 and J usage is TRBJ2-3, with D perhaps TRBD1 (5 bases). The ends were cut back, 1 base at V and 1 base at J, with 12 bases in the middle. In germline, CDR1 is GTSNPN, CDR2 SVGIG (reference sequence). CDR3 length equals 15 residues. CDR3 sequence: CAWSEAGKGTDTQYF. The CDR3 DNA reads as TGTGCCTGGAGTGAGGCAGGGAAAGGCACAGATACGCAGTATTTT.

The gene calls are TRBV6-1 and TRBJ2-5; 11 nucleotides match TRBD2. The CDR3 is 18 residues long. V shed 2 bases and J 1 base; nucleotides not matched to a gene: 9. The germline V gene encodes CDR1 MNHNS and CDR2 SASEGT. The CDR3, as DNA: TGTGCCAGCAGTGAAATGGGACTAGCGGCCCTAAGCCAAGAGACCCAGTACTTC. Its translation is CASSEMGLAALSQETQYF.

The J gene is TRBJ2-1, the V gene TRBV5-4; 13 nucleotides agree with TRBD2. The CDR3 covers 17 residues. Germline V lookup: CDR1 SGHNT, CDR2 YYREEE (reference sequence). V shed 5 bases, J shed 5 bases, and the junction held 10 bases outside the gene matches. The CDR3 DNA follows: TGTGCCAGCAGTTCCGGACTAGCGGGAGACGGGAACAATGAGCAGTTCTTC. It codes for CASSSGLAGDGNNEQFF.

Notes on this clone: Relative to the germline gene, one junction end is altered; a read error may explain this. This chain uses TRBV30 with TRBJ2-3, with 9 bases aligning to TRBD1. This CDR3 has 13 residues. Germline values: CDR1 GTSNPN, CDR2 SVGIG (reference sequence). Here the CDR3 reads CAWRLQGAGYAVF. For the CDR3, the DNA is TGTGCCTGGAGGTTACAGGGGGCTGGATACGCAGTATTC.